This T cell receptor beta chain was recovered during a study of cytomegalovirus exposure and HLA in healthy donors. Findings of the study overall: Relative to equally common others, HLA-associated TCR beta chains showed greater clonal expansion in a later analysis. The authors listed around 150 TCR beta chains as cytomegalovirus-associated.

As to this clone: What it recognizes is unknown.

Amplification used 60 Vbeta primers and 13 Jbeta primers. Some clones are missing from TCRdb's copy, which holds only in-frame ones; the method was immunoSEQ multiplex PCR. In the table there are roughly 140,000 clones, around three quarters of which are singletons. CDR1 SNHLY and CDR2 FYNNEI come from the germline V gene. V was pared by 2 bases and J by 5 bases, with 10 bases between. This CDR3 region has 14 residues. The chain joins TRBV2 to TRBJ1-5; possible D gene TRBD1, 5 bases. Sequences were obtained from PBMCs. This TCR derives from a woman aged 18-29 years in good health and CMV-seropositive. As DNA, the CDR3 is TGTGCCAGCAGTGAAATGGGGGGAGATCAGCCCCAGCATTTT. This codes for CASSEMGGDQPQHF. Filled out from reference TRBV2 and TRBJ1-5, the complete variable domain reads EPEVTQTPSHQVTQMGQEVILRCVPISNHLYFYWYRQILGQKVEFLVSFYNNEISEKSEIFDDQFSVERPDGSNFTLKIRSTKLEDSAMYFCASSEMGGDQPQHFGDGTRLSIL.